A single TCR beta chain is shown here with its context. CDR3 length: 16 residues. Per germline, CDR1 SGHVS and CDR2 FQNEAQ. Trimming stripped 2 bases from V and 7 bases from J, with 18 bases between. TCRdb recomputed calls from the 5' RACE reads with MiXCR, one row per CDR3 protein. The sample shows hundreds of thousands of distinct CDR3 sequences, around an eighth of them seen only once. This entry comes from a study of identical twins. The data were also submitted as part of a second study, on yellow fever vaccine responses in identical twins.

V gene TRBV7-8 combines with J gene TRBJ2-1; D is ambiguous. The sequence was collected from a woman between 18 and 29 years old in good health. Sequenced: PBMCs. The CDR3 DNA is TGTGCCAGCAGCTTAATGGGGTCTGCTGGAAGGAATGAGCAGTTCTTC. It specifies CASSLMGSAGRNEQFF.